This T cell receptor (beta chain) is from a study of glioma-infiltrating T cells. Study conclusions and caveats: Only very few CDR3 sequences appeared in both tissue and blood.

This CDR3 region has 21 residues. V was pared by 6 bases and J by 1 base, with 22 bases of the junction left unmatched. Germline V lookup: CDR1 MDHEN, CDR2 SYDVKM. Using RNA template, CDR3s of TCR alpha and beta were amplified with iRepertoire arm-PCR. TCRdb itself ran the multiplex PCR reads through MiXCR, one entry per CDR3 protein. This sample has some 160,000 distinct CDR3 sequences, with under 55% found just once. This clonotype was seen ten or more times. Its antigen is unidentified. This TCR came from a human donor with low-grade glioma or glioblastoma, undergoing nonglioma brain surgery, or in good health (not recorded which). This chain links TRBV28 with TRBJ1-5; 9 bases align to TRBD1. Material: glioma tissue, nonneoplastic brain tissue, or PBMCs (not recorded which). The CDR3 bases are TGTGCCAGCAGCTACCTTACACCGCCAGACAGGGGGAGAGGGAGCAATCAGCCCCAGCATTTT. It specifies CASSYLTPPDRGRGSNQPQHF.